The 18 T cell receptor beta chains in this list originate from one sample, sequenced in a study of T cells after yellow fever vaccination. MiXCR was run by TCRdb on the 5' RACE reads, yielding one entry per CDR3 protein. The repertoire holds 120,000 to 150,000 distinct CDR3 sequences, about 8% seen once, with about 0.73% in the top ten. The source was CD4+ T cells sorted from PBMCs, collected 5 days after the yellow fever booster vaccination. The receptors here all came from a man aged 30-40 years who received the YFV17D yellow fever vaccine.

This clonotype was observed many times. The chain couples TRBV12-3 or TRBV12-4 to TRBJ2-1, with 15 bases lining up with TRBD2. Trimming removed 5 bases from V and 5 bases from J; junction bases left unmatched: 10. The CDR3 sequence is 18 residues long. CDR3 in DNA: TGTGCCAGCAGTCGATACGCGGGACTAGCGGGAGGCGACAATGAGCAGTTCTTC. Encoded protein: CASSRYAGLAGGDNEQFF.

The sample holds many counts of this clonotype. J is TRBJ1-5 and V is TRBV7-2, with TRBD1 as a possible D gene (5 bases). Germline-derived CDR1 and CDR2 are SGHTA and FQGNSA. Trimming stripped 0 bases from V and 7 bases from J, with 7 bases between. The CDR3 consists of 13 residues. The CDR3 loop reads CASSLAGEQPQHF. The CDR3 DNA is TGTGCCAGCAGCTTAGCAGGGGAGCAGCCCCAGCATTTT.

This clonotype was counted many times. The rearrangement links TRBV10-3 to TRBJ2-5; 10 bases map to TRBD2. The CDR3 is made up of 14 amino acids. The junction had 5 bases not matched to a gene; V was cut back by 5 bases and J by 5 bases. Germline V gives CDR1 ENHRY, CDR2 SYGVKD. The chain's CDR3 is CAISPSGSAETQYF. DNA of the CDR3: TGTGCCATCAGTCCTAGCGGGAGCGCGGAGACCCAGTACTTC.

This clonotype was seen a few times. The chain links TRBV7-9 to TRBJ2-1; tentative D call: TRBD2 (7 bases). The V end lost 5 bases, the J end lost 1 base, and 18 bases lay between the germline ends. The length of the CDR3 is 17 residues. The germline V gene has CDR1 SEHNR and CDR2 FQNEAQ (reference sequence). CDR3 sequence: CASSQRGGRSSYNEQFF. The CDR3 bases are TGTGCCAGCAGCCAGAGGGGGGGACGTTCATCCTACAATGAGCAGTTCTTC.

This clonotype has a count of ten or more. The chain employs TRBV20-1 and TRBJ2-1; TRBD2 might be the D (6 bases). In germline, CDR1 is DFQATT, CDR2 SNEGSKA (reference sequence). CDR3 length: 14 residues. Trimming shortened V by 6 bases and J by 1 base, and 13 bases separated the two germline ends. CDR3 sequence reads: CSARDPQSYNEQFF. The CDR3 region has the DNA TGCAGTGCGCGGGACCCCCAATCCTACAATGAGCAGTTCTTC.

At least ten counts were recorded for this clonotype. V and J are TRBV5-1 and TRBJ2-3; D gene ambiguous. The V gene lost 0 bases and the J gene lost 5 bases, with 10 bases spanning the gap. This CDR3 contains 14 residues. Germline CDR1 is SGHRS and CDR2 is YFSETQ. CDR3 sequence reads: CASSLGTAGDTQYF. The CDR3 bases are TGCGCCAGCAGCTTGGGAACAGCAGGAGATACGCAGTATTTT.

This clonotype appeared a few times. The chain couples TRBV7-2 to TRBJ2-7; 8 bases map to TRBD2. Trimming cost V 4 bases and J 4 bases; bases outside gene matches: 12. The length of the CDR3 is 16 residues. Per germline, CDR1 SGHTA and CDR2 FQGNSA. The CDR3 DNA sequence: TGTGCCAGCAGCTCTTCCGATAGCGGGAATGGGTACGAGCAGTACTTC. Its protein product is CASSSSDSGNGYEQYF.

This clonotype was found a few times. The chain carries TRBV20-1 and TRBJ2-2; D is perhaps TRBD1 or TRBD2 (5 bases each). The germline V gene encodes CDR1 DFQATT and CDR2 SNEGSKA (reference sequence). Trimming shortened V by 6 bases and J by 11 bases, and 19 bases separated the two germline ends. The CDR3 totals 13 residues. The DNA for the CDR3 is TGCAGTGCACGAGCCGGGATCACAGGAGAGCTGTTTTTT. It is translated as CSARAGITGELFF.

This clonotype was counted ten times or more. V usage is TRBV19 and J usage is TRBJ2-6; TRBD1 agrees at 8 bases. V lost 3 bases and J lost 8; bases outside the gene matches: 9. The CDR3 runs to 16 residues. The germline V gene has CDR1 LNHDA and CDR2 SQIVND (reference sequence). CDR3 amino acids: CASSIGTGHKTNVLTF. The DNA of the CDR3 is TGTGCCAGTAGTATTGGGACAGGACACAAGACCAACGTCCTGACTTTC.

This clonotype was seen many times. The chain couples TRBV6-2 or TRBV6-3 to TRBJ2-7; 7 nucleotides agree with TRBD1. Germline V gives CDR1 MNHEY, CDR2 SVGEGT. This CDR3 contains 15 residues. V lost 5 bases, J lost 0 bases, and 7 bases stayed unmatched. This chain's CDR3 is CASSQSWDSSYEQYF. The CDR3 bases are TGTGCCAGCAGTCAGAGCTGGGACAGCTCCTACGAGCAGTACTTC.

This clonotype was counted ten times or more. The genes are TRBV20-1 and TRBJ2-1; tentatively, D is TRBD2 (6 bases). Germline lookup yields CDR1 DFQATT and CDR2 SNEGSKA (reference sequence). The CDR3 consists of 10 residues. The CDR3 is CSTGVNEQFF. The CDR3 DNA reads as TGCAGCACGGGGGTCAATGAGCAGTTCTTC.

This clonotype was counted ten times or more. V and J are TRBV7-2 and TRBJ2-7, with no clear D. V lost 3 bases to trimming and J lost 5 bases, with 8 bases between them. The CDR3 covers 12 residues. Germline V gives CDR1 SGHTA, CDR2 FQGNSA. The CDR3 nucleotides are TGTGCCAGCAGCTTTTTTTACGACGAGCAGTACTTC. Its protein is CASSFFYDEQYF.

This clonotype was observed at least ten times. The chain recombines TRBV12-3 or TRBV12-4 with TRBJ2-1; D might be TRBD1 (6 bases). CDR3 length: 17 residues. Trimming left V 1 base short and J 6 bases short, with 19 bases between. The DNA of the CDR3 is TGTGCCAGCAGTTTAGGCCGGACAGTTTACCCCCCCAATGAGCAGTTCTTC. This gives the protein CASSLGRTVYPPNEQFF.

This clonotype was seen repeatedly, ten times or more. This chain connects TRBV20-1 to TRBJ2-7; D is possibly TRBD1 or TRBD2 (6 bases each). The CDR3 sequence is 14 residues long. Trimming shortened V by 6 bases and J by 2 bases, and 17 bases separated the two germline ends. Germline CDR1 reads DFQATT; CDR2 reads SNEGSKA (reference sequence). The CDR3: CSAEGVGTPYEQYF. CDR3 in DNA: TGCAGTGCCGAGGGGGTGGGGACTCCCTACGAGCAGTACTTC.

This clonotype has at least ten counts. The chain links TRBV20-1 to TRBJ2-5; maybe TRBD2 (5 bases). Per germline, CDR1 DFQATT and CDR2 SNEGSKA (reference sequence). Trimming pared 4 bases from V and 8 bases from J, leaving 17 bases between. CDR3 length equals 13 residues. The CDR3 here is CSAKFQAEFTQYF. The CDR3 DNA reads TGCAGTGCTAAGTTTCAAGCGGAGTTTACCCAGTACTTC.

This clonotype was detected ten times or more. The V and J genes are TRBV19 and TRBJ2-1, with D tentatively TRBD2 (5 bases). Trimming pared 7 bases from V and 9 bases from J, leaving 28 bases between. This CDR3 has 17 amino acids. The germline V gene encodes CDR1 LNHDA and CDR2 SQIVND (reference sequence). CDR3 sequence (DNA): TGTGCCAGTAACCCTTGGCGGAGCGGACCCCAGGCCGCTGAGCAGTTCTTC. Residues: CASNPWRSGPQAAEQFF.

This clonotype was observed at least ten times. The chain joins TRBV5-5 to TRBJ2-2; D unclear. Per the germline V gene, CDR1 is SGHKS and CDR2 is YYEKEE (reference sequence). The CDR3 is 15 amino acids. V shed 4 bases and J shed 1 base, with 11 bases lying between them. The CDR3 here is CASSQQNLNTGELFF. In nucleotides, the CDR3 is TGTGCCAGCAGCCAACAAAACCTGAACACCGGGGAGCTGTTTTTT.

This clonotype was counted ten times or more. CDR3: CASIHRAGYEQYF. CDR3 in DNA: TGTGCCAGCATCCACAGGGCTGGATACGAGCAGTACTTC. The genes are TRBV2 and TRBJ2-7; perhaps TRBD1 as D (6 bases). The germline CDR1 and CDR2 sequences are SNHLY and FYNNEI. The CDR3 is 13 residues long. V was clipped by 7 bases and J by 4 bases, with 14 bases between them.